This TCR beta chain was sequenced for a study of T-cell reconstitution after alpha-beta-depleted transplantation in children. The CDR3 runs 12 residues. For TCRbeta, the library was prepared with unique molecular identifiers. TCRdb re-analysed the PCR reads in MiXCR, keeping a single row per CDR3 protein. In the table there are 230,000 or so distinct CDR3 sequences, more than 10% of which are singletons. Regarding this clonotype: A much larger clone is a single base away; this may be a read error.

The chain is built from TRBV12-3 or TRBV12-4 and TRBJ2-7; possibly TRBD2 for D (5 bases). This material consisted of PBMCs from the stem cell graft donor, taken from the stem cell graft. This receptor was obtained from a human donor who donated a stem cell graft to a child with acute lymphoblastic leukemia. The CDR3 spells CDSSFEGTNLHF. The CDR3 DNA follows: TGTGACAGCAGTTTTGAGGGAACTAACTTACACTTC.